This is a list of T cell receptor beta chains from one sample in a study of T-cell memory formation after mild COVID-19. MiXCR was run by TCRdb on the 5' RACE reads, yielding one entry per CDR3 protein. In the table there are 250,000 to 300,000 distinct CDR3 sequences, about a sixth of which are singletons. Sequences were obtained from PBMCs or a T cell subset sorted from them (not recorded which). These receptors were collected from a man aged 18 to 29 who had mild COVID-19 (a few samples of this study predate the infection). Cell type and time point are not known. The CDR3 runs from the conserved cysteine through the conserved F or W. The D gene is left open where the match is weak. Where a row states a size, it is once, few, many or the class of an expanded clone; other rows omit it.

clone size	D gene	J gene	V gene	CDR3 DNA	CDR3 protein
-	TRBD2	TRBJ2-4	TRBV3-1	TGTGCCAGCAGCAAGGGACTAGCGGGGGGCCGAAACATTCAGTACTTC	CASSKGLAGGRNIQYF
few	TRBD1	TRBJ2-7	TRBV4-1	TGCGCCAGCAGCCTCACGGTATCGGACAGGTCTTACGAGCAGTACTTC	CASSLTVSDRSYEQYF
few	TRBD1	TRBJ2-2	TRBV5-1	TGCGCCAGCAGCTGGGACAGGAACAGGGGGGAGCTGTTTTTT	CASSWDRNRGELFF
-	-	TRBJ1-2	TRBV7-9	TGTGCCAGCAGCACCGGACAGTACTATGGCTACACCTTC	CASSTGQYYGYTF
few	TRBD2	TRBJ2-1	TRBV12-3/TRBV12-4	TGTGCCAGCAGTTTGGGGGGGACCTCCTACAATGAGCAGTTCTTC	CASSLGGTSYNEQFF
-	-	TRBJ1-1	TRBV4-2	TGTGCCAGCAGCCAAGCTACTAGGGATACTGAAGCTTTCTTT	CASSQATRDTEAFF
few	TRBD1	TRBJ2-1	TRBV12-3/TRBV12-4	TGTGCCAGCGCTGCCTCGGGACAGGAATTTTTC	CASAASGQEFF
-	-	TRBJ2-3	TRBV20-1	TGCAGTGCTAGAACGGGACGGGCCGAATACACAGATACGCAGTATTTT	CSARTGRAEYTDTQYF
-	TRBD1	TRBJ1-1	TRBV9	TGTGCCACCCCGGCGGCCCGGGACAGGGGAACTGAAGCTTTCTTT	CATPAARDRGTEAFF
few	TRBD1	TRBJ1-1	TRBV7-2	TGTGCCAGCAGCGTTCGGACAGGGGGGTACACTGAAGCTTTCTTT	CASSVRTGGYTEAFF
-	-	TRBJ2-3	TRBV20-1	TGCAGTGCCAGGAACAGGGCCTGGTACACAGATACGCAGTATTTT	CSARNRAWYTDTQYF
few	-	TRBJ1-2	TRBV19	TGTGCCAGTAGGGAGGGAAGTAGCTATGGCTACACCTTC	CASREGSSYGYTF
-	-	TRBJ1-6	TRBV7-6	TGTGCCAGCAGCTCAAGGACGGGACTTAATTCACCCCTCCACTTT	CASSSRTGLNSPLHF
-	-	TRBJ2-2	TRBV20-1	TGCAGTGCCAGGAATCCGATGAACACCGGGGAGCTGTTTTTT	CSARNPMNTGELFF
-	-	TRBJ2-3	TRBV28	TGTGCCACTACCCGCACAGATACGCAGTATTTT	CATTRTDTQYF
-	TRBD2	TRBJ2-3	TRBV20-1	TGCAGTGCTAGACCCCGTATAGCGGGCCGCACAGATACGCAGTATTTT	CSARPRIAGRTDTQYF
-	TRBD2	TRBJ2-1	TRBV2	TGTGCCAGCAGTATAGCGGGGGGGTCCTTTAATGAGCAGTTCTTC	CASSIAGGSFNEQFF
-	-	TRBJ1-1	TRBV4-3	TGCGACAGCAGCCAGGAGTGGAGCACTGAAGCTTTCTTT	CDSSQEWSTEAFF
many	TRBD1	TRBJ2-2	TRBV4-2	TGTGCCAGCAGCCAAGATTGGGACAGGGATCGTCGGACCGGGGAGCTGTTTTTT	CASSQDWDRDRRTGELFF
few	-	TRBJ2-4	TRBV6-2/TRBV6-3	TGTGCCAGCAGTGAAGACGGACTAGCCAAAAACATTCAGTACTTC	CASSEDGLAKNIQYF
few	-	TRBJ1-5	TRBV7-2	TGTGCCAGCAGCTTAGAGACAGCTTATAGCAATCAGCCCCAGCATTTT	CASSLETAYSNQPQHF
few	-	TRBJ2-2	TRBV7-3	TGTGCCAGCAGCTTAAACGTTGCCGGGGAGCTGTTTTTT	CASSLNVAGELFF
-	-	TRBJ1-2	TRBV5-1	TGCGCCAGCAGCGCGACTGCGGGTGCTAACTATGGCTACACCTTC	CASSATAGANYGYTF
-	-	TRBJ2-3	TRBV7-9	TGTGCCAGCAGTCCGCCGGATACGCAGTATTTT	CASSPPDTQYF
-	-	TRBJ1-1	TRBV7-2	TGTGCCAGCGCTCGGCAGGGAGACACTGAAGCTTTCTTT	CASARQGDTEAFF
-	-	TRBJ2-1	TRBV19	TGTGCCAGTAGTATCAGAGGCGGGGATTCCTACAATGAGCAGTTCTTC	CASSIRGGDSYNEQFF
-	TRBD2	TRBJ2-1	TRBV5-1	TGCGCCAGCAGCTCGGGACTAGCGGGGGCGCACTCCTACAATGAGCAGTTCTTC	CASSSGLAGAHSYNEQFF
few	TRBD1	TRBJ1-1	TRBV5-1	TGCGCCAGCCGTACCGGGACAGGGGGCGAGGGCACTGAAGCTTTCTTT	CASRTGTGGEGTEAFF
many	-	TRBJ2-3	TRBV6-5	TGTGCCAGCAGTTACTCGGGGAGCGTCGGAGATACGCAGTATTTT	CASSYSGSVGDTQYF
few	-	TRBJ2-2	TRBV29-1	TGCAGCGTTATAAGAGGCGTTAACACCGGGGAGCTGTTTTTT	CSVIRGVNTGELFF
-	TRBD1	TRBJ2-1	TRBV11-2	TGTGCCAGCAGCCCACAGGGGGACTGGAATGAGCAGTTCTTC	CASSPQGDWNEQFF
many	-	TRBJ1-3	TRBV5-5	TGTGCCAGCAGCCCCGACCCTCACTCTGGAAACACCATATATTTT	CASSPDPHSGNTIYF
-	-	TRBJ2-5	TRBV5-1	TGCGCCAGCACGGGGGTCTGGGGAGAGACCCAGTACTTC	CASTGVWGETQYF
-	TRBD1	TRBJ2-3	TRBV6-2/TRBV6-3	TGTGCCAGCAGCTGGAGACAGGGGGCTGTAGATACGCAGTATTTT	CASSWRQGAVDTQYF
-	TRBD1	TRBJ2-5	TRBV28	TGTGCCAGCAGCTCCCCGGACAGGCATGAGACCCAGTACTTC	CASSSPDRHETQYF
-	-	TRBJ1-1	TRBV7-8	TGTGCCAGCAGCCTGAACAGGGCTGAAGCTTTCTTT	CASSLNRAEAFF
-	TRBD2	TRBJ2-1	TRBV5-1	TGCGCCAGCAGCTTGCCTACTAGCGGAGAGCAGTTCTTC	CASSLPTSGEQFF
-	-	TRBJ2-3	TRBV7-2	TGTGCCAGCAGCTTAGAGGGGGGACCCCGAGTATATACGCAGTATTTT	CASSLEGGPRVYTQYF
many	-	TRBJ1-5	TRBV9	TGTGCCAGCAGCGTAGGGGGTAATAGCAATCAGCCCCAGCATTTT	CASSVGGNSNQPQHF
few	-	TRBJ2-2	TRBV6-2/TRBV6-3	TGTGCCAGCAGTTACGCCCCGACAGCCGGGGAGCTGTTTTTT	CASSYAPTAGELFF
-	TRBD2	TRBJ2-3	TRBV6-5	TGTGCCAGCAGTTACTCGACGGGGGGACCCCCAGATACGCAGTATTTT	CASSYSTGGPPDTQYF
few	TRBD1	TRBJ1-4	TRBV4-1	TGCGCCAGCAGCCAAGATAGGACAGGGAAGCCTAATGAAAAACTGTTTTTT	CASSQDRTGKPNEKLFF
many	-	TRBJ2-5	TRBV30	TGTGCCTGGAGTTTACAGGGAGAAGAGACCCAGTACTTC	CAWSLQGEETQYF
few	TRBD1	TRBJ2-2	TRBV30	TGTGCCTGGGGACAGGGCTCCCCCGGGGAGCTGTTTTTT	CAWGQGSPGELFF
-	-	TRBJ1-1	TRBV5-1	TGCGCCAGCAGCTTGGGTCCCTCTCCCACTGAAGCTTTCTTT	CASSLGPSPTEAFF
few	-	TRBJ1-1	TRBV5-1	TGCGCCAGCAGCTTGGAGCGGGGTGGGGCTTTCTTT	CASSLERGGAFF